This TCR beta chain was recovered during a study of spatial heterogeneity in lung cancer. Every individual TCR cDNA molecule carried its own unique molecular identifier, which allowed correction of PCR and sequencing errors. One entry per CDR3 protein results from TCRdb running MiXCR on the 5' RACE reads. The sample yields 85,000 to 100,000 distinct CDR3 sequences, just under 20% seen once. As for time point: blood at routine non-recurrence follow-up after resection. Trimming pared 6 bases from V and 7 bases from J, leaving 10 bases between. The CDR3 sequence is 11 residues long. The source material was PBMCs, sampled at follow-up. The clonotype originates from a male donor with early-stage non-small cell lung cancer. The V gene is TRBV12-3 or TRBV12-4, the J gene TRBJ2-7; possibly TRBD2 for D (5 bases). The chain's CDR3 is CASRGPGEQYF. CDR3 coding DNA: TGTGCCAGCAGAGGGCCGGGGGAGCAGTACTTC.